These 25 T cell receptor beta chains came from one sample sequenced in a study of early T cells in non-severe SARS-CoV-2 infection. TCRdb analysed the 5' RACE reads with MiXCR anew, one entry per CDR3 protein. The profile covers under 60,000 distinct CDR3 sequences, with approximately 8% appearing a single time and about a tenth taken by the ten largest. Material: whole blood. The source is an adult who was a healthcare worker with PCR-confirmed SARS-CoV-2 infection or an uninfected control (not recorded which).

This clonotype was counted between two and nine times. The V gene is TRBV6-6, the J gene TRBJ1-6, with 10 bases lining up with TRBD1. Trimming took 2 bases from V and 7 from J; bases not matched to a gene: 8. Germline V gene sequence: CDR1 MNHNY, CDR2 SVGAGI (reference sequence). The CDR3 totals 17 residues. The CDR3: CASSYAMGQGSNSPLHF. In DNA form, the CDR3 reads TGTGCCAGCAGTTACGCCATGGGACAGGGGTCCAATTCACCCCTCCACTTT.

CDR3: CASSLGFGLAGETQYF. CDR3 sequence (DNA): TGTGCCAGCAGCTTAGGCTTCGGACTAGCGGGAGAGACCCAGTACTTC. The genes are TRBV7-9 and TRBJ2-5, with 11 bases that match TRBD2. V gave up 1 base and J gave up 4 bases; unmatched junction bases: 5. The CDR3 covers 16 residues. CDR1 and CDR2 (germline): SEHNR, FQNEAQ (reference sequence).

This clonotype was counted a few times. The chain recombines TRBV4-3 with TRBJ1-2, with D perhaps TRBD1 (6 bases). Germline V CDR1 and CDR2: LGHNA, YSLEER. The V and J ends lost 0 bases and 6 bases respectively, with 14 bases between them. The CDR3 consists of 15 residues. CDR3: CASSQESRGFDGYTF. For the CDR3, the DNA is TGCGCCAGCAGCCAAGAAAGCAGGGGTTTCGATGGCTACACCTTC.

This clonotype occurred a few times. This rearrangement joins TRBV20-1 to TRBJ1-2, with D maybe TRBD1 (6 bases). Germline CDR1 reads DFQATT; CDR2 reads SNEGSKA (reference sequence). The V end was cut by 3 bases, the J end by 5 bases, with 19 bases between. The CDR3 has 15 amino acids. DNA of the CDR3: TGCAGTGCTAGCCCCGGGGCGGGGGCGCTGTATGGCTACACCTTC. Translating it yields CSASPGAGALYGYTF.

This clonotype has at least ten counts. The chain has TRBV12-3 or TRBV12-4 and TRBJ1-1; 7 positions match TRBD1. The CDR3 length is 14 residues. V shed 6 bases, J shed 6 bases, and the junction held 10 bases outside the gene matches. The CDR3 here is CASRPRQGRPEAFF. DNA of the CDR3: TGTGCCAGCAGGCCTAGACAGGGAAGGCCTGAAGCTTTCTTT.

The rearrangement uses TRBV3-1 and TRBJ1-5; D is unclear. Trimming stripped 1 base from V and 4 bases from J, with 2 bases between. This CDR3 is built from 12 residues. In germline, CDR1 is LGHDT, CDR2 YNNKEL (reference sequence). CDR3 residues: CASSQGNQPQHF. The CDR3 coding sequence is TGTGCCAGCAGCCAAGGGAATCAGCCCCAGCATTTT. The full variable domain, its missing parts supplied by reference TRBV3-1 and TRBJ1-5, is DTAVSQTPKYLVTQMGNDKSIKCEQNLGHDTMYWYKQDSKKFLKIMFSYNNKELIINETVPNRFSPKSPDKAHLNLHINSLELGDSAVYFCASSQGNQPQHFGDGTRLSIL.

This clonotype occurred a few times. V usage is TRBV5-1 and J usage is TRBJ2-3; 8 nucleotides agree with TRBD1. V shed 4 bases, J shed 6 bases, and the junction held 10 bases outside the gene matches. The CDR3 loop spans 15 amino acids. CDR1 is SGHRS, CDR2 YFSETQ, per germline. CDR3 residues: CASSPNQGAGDTQYF. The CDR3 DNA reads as TGCGCCAGCAGCCCGAACCAGGGGGCAGGGGATACGCAGTATTTT. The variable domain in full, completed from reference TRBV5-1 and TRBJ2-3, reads KAGVTQTPRYLIKTRGQQVTLSCSPISGHRSVSWYQQTPGQGLQFLFEYFSETQRNKGNFPGRFSGRQFSNSRSEMNVSTLELGDSALYLCASSPNQGAGDTQYFGPGTRLTVL.

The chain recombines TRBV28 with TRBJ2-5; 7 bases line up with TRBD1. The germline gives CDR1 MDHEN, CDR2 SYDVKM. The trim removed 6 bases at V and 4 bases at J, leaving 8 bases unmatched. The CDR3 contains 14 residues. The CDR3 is CASSPGTALETQYF. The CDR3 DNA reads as TGTGCCAGCAGCCCTGGGACAGCCCTAGAGACCCAGTACTTC.

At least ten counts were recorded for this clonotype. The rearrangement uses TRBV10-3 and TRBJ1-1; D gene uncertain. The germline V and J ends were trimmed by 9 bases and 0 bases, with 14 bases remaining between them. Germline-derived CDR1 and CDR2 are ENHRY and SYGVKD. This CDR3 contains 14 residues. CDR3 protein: CAISQGRMNTEAFF. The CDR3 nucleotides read TGTGCCATTTCCCAAGGACGCATGAACACTGAAGCTTTCTTT.

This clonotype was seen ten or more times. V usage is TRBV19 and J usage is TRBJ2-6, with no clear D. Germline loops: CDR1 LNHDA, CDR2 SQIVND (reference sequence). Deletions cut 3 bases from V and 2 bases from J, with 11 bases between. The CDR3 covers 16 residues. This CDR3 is CASSIPAAPGANVLTF. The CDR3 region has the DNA TGTGCCAGTAGTATTCCGGCGGCTCCTGGGGCCAACGTCCTGACTTTC. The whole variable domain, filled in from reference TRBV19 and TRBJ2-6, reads DGGITQSPKYLFRKEGQNVTLSCEQNLNHDAMYWYRQDPGQGLRLIYYSQIVNDFQKGDIAEGYSVSREKKESFPLTVTSAQKNPTAFYLCASSIPAAPGANVLTFGAGSRLTVL.

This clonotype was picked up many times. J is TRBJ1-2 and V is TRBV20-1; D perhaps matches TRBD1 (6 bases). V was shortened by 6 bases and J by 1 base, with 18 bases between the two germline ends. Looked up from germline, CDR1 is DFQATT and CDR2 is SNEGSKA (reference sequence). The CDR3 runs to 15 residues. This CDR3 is CSAPRGDPFNYGYTF. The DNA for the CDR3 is TGCAGTGCCCCTAGGGGGGACCCCTTTAACTATGGCTACACCTTC.

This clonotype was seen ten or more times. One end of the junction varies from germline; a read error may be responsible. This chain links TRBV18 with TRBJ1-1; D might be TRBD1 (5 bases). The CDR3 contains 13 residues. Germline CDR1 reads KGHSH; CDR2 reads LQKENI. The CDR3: CASSPGQNTEAFF. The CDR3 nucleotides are TGCGCCAGCAGCCCAGGACAGAACACTGAAGCTTTCTTT.

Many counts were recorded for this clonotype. The CDR3, as DNA: TGTGCCAGCAGCCTCCAAGGGCAGACTTACGAGCAGTACTTC. Translation: CASSLQGQTYEQYF. The chain couples TRBV7-8 to TRBJ2-7; D is uncertain. From germline, CDR1 is SGHVS and CDR2 FQNEAQ. This CDR3 region has 14 residues. Deletions cut 5 bases from V and 4 bases from J, with 15 bases between.

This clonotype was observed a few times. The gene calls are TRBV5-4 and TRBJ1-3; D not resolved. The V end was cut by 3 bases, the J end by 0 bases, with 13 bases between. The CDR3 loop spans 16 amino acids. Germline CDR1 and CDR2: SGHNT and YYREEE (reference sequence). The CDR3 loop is CASSSPRQNSGNTIYF. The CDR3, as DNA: TGTGCCAGCAGCTCCCCCCGACAAAACTCTGGAAACACCATATATTTT.

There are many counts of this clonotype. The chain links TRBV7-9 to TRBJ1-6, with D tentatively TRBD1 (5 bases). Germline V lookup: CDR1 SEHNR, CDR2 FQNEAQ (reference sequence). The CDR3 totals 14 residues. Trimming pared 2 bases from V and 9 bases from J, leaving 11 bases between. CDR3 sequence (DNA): TGTGCCAGCAGCTTATCGGCGGGGGTTTCACCCCTCCACTTT. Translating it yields CASSLSAGVSPLHF.

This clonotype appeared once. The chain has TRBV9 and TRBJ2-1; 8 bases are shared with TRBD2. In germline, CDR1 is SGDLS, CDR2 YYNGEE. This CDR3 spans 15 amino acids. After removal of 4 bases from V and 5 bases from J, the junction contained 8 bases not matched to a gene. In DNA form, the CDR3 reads TGTGCCAGCAGCCCGGGGGGGGCAAGAGACAATGAGCAGTTCTTC. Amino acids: CASSPGGARDNEQFF.

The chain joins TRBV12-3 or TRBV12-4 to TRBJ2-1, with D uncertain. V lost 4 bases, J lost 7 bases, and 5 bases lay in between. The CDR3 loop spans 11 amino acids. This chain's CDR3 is CASSSRNEQFF. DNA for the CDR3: TGTGCCAGCAGTTCGCGGAATGAGCAGTTCTTC.

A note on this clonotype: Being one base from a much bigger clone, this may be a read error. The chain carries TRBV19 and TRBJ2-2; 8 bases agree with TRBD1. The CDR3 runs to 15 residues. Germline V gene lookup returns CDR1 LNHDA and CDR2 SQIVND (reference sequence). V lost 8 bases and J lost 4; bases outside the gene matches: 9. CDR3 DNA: TGTGCCAGTGCCCCCCAGGGGGCGAGCACCGGGGAGCTGTTTTTT. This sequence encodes CASAPQGASTGELFF.

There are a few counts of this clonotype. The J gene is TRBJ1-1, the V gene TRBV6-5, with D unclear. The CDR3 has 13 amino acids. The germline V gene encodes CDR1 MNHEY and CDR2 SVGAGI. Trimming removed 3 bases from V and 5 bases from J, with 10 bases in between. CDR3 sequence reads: CASSYREGTEAFF. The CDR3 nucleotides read TGTGCCAGCAGTTATCGAGAGGGAACTGAAGCTTTCTTT.

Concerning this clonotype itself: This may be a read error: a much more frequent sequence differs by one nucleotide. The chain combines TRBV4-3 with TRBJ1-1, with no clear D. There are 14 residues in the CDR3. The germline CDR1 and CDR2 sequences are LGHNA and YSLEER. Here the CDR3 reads CASNQVEGRTEAFF. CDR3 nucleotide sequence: TGCGCCAGCAACCAAGTTGAGGGAAGGACTGAAGCTTTCTTT.

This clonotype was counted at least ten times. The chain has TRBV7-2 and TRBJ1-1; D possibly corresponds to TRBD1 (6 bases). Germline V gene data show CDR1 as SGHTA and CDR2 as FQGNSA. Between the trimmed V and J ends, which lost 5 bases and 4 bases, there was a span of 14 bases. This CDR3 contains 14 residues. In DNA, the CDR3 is TGTGCCAGCAGCCCATCCGGACAGATCACTGAAGCTTTCTTT. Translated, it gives CASSPSGQITEAFF.

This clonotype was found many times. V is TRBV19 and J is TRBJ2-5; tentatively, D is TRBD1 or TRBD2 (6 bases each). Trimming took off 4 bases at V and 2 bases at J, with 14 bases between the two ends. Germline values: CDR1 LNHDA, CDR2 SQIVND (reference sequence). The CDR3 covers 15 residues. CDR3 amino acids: CASSTGADEQETQYF. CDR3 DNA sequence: TGTGCCAGTAGTACGGGGGCAGATGAGCAAGAGACCCAGTACTTC. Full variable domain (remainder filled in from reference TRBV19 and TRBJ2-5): DGGITQSPKYLFRKEGQNVTLSCEQNLNHDAMYWYRQDPGQGLRLIYYSQIVNDFQKGDIAEGYSVSREKKESFPLTVTSAQKNPTAFYLCASSTGADEQETQYFGPGTRLLVL.

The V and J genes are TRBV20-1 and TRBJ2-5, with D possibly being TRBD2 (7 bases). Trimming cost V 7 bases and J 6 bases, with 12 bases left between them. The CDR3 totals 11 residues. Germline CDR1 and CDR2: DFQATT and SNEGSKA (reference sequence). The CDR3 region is CSVRGQQTQYF. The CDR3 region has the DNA TGCAGTGTGCGGGGGCAACAGACCCAGTACTTC.

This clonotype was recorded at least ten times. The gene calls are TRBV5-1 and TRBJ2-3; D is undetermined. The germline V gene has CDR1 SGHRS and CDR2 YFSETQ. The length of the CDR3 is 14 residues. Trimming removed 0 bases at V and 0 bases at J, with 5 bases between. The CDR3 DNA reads TGCGCCAGCAGCTTGGGACCAAGCACAGATACGCAGTATTTT. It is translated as CASSLGPSTDTQYF.

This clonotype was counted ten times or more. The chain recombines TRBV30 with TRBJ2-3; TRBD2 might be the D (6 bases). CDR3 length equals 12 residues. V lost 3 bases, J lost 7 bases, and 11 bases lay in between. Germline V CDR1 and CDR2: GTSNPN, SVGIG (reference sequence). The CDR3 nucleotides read TGTGCCTGGAGCGAGGGGAGGTATACGCAGTATTTT. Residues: CAWSEGRYTQYF.